The present TCR beta chain was sequenced within a study of cytomegalovirus exposure and HLA in healthy donors. The overall study: T cells numbering 150 million to 200 million yielded some 120 million unique TCR beta sequences in an earlier analysis.

For the donor in question, CMV serostatus went unrecorded. The PCR was carried out with 60 Vbeta primers and 13 Jbeta primers. The method was immunoSEQ multiplex PCR; TCRdb's version includes in-frame clones alone and lacks a portion of them. In the table there are tens of thousands of clones, 75% to 85% of which are singletons. Trimming removed 4 bases from V and 7 bases from J, with 14 bases in between. The CDR3 spans 13 residues. Germline V CDR1 and CDR2: SGHTA, FQGTGA. V and J are TRBV7-3 and TRBJ2-7; perhaps TRBD2 as D (5 bases). This TCR derives from a human donor in good health. The sample consisted of PBMCs. In DNA form, the CDR3 reads TGTGCCAGCAGCTCGAGGACGTCGGGAGAGCAGTACTTC. Amino acids: CASSSRTSGEQYF. The full variable domain, its missing parts supplied by reference TRBV7-3 and TRBJ2-7, is GAGVSQTPSNKVTEKGKYVELRCDPISGHTALYWYRQSLGQGPEFLIYFQGTGAADDSGLPNDRFFAVRPEGSVSTLKIQRTERGDSAVYLCASSSRTSGEQYFGPGTRLTVT.